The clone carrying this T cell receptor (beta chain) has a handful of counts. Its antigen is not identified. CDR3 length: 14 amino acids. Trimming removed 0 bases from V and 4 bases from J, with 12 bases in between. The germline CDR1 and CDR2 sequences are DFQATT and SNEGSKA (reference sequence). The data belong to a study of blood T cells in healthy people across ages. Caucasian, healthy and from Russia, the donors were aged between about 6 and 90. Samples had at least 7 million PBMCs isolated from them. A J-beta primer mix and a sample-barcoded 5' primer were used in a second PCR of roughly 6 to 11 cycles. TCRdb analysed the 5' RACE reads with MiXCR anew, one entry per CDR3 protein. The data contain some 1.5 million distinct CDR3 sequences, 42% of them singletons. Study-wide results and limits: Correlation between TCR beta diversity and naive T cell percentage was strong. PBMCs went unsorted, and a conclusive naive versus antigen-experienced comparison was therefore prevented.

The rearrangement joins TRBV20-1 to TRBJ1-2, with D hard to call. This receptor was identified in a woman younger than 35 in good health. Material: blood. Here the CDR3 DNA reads TGCAGTGCTAGAGACCACTTTTCGGGCTATGGCTACACCTTC. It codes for CSARDHFSGYGYTF.